This TCR beta chain derives from a study of T cells in Graves' hyperthyroidism and ophthalmopathy. Overall study results and limits: The model foresaw ophthalmopathy a median about 6.5 months prior to onset. Within blood appeared most thyroid clonotypes that had expanded above 0.001.

V was shortened by 3 bases and J by 0 bases, with 8 bases between the two germline ends. Germline CDR1 WNHNN, CDR2 SYGVQD (reference sequence). This CDR3 is built from 14 residues. Regions amplified from RNA transcripts were the TCR beta CDR3 regions. First-round RT-PCR with HTBI primers amplified the TCR CDR3 region. TCRdb recomputed calls from the multiplex PCR reads with MiXCR, one row per CDR3 protein. The data contain about 58,000 distinct CDR3 sequences, approximately 50% of them singletons. In the case of this clonotype: Its antigen remains unknown.

This chain links TRBV10-1 with TRBJ1-1; a possible D gene is TRBD1 (6 bases). The sample taken for sequencing was blood. The TCR was taken from a woman in her 30s with Graves' ophthalmopathy. The CDR3 sequence: CASSEGGMNTEAFF. DNA for the CDR3: TGCGCCAGCAGTGAAGGGGGGATGAACACTGAAGCTTTCTTT.